Listed here are 4 T cell receptor beta chains from one sample, sequenced in a study of B cell selection in AIRE deficiency. Libraries were prepared by immunoSEQ multiplex PCR; TCRdb keeps only in-frame clonotypes and omits some of them. The profile shows under 5,500 clones, 70% to 90% of them singletons. Sorted regulatory T cells were CD4-positive, CD25-high and CD127-low or negative. Sequences were obtained from Tregs sorted from PBMCs. Every receptor here comes from a human donor with AIRE deficiency.

V usage is TRBV5-1 and J usage is TRBJ2-5; D perhaps matches TRBD2 (6 bases). Germline CDR1 reads SGHRS; CDR2 reads YFSETQ. The CDR3 runs to 15 residues. V lost 0 bases and J lost 4, with 13 bases in between. The CDR3 coding sequence is TGCGCCAGCAGCTTGGTTTCCGGGAGCGGAGAGACCCAGTACTTC. The encoded protein is CASSLVSGSGETQYF.

This rearrangement joins TRBV11-3 to TRBJ2-1; no definite D call. The germline V gene has CDR1 SGHNT and CDR2 YENEEA. The CDR3 runs to 12 residues. V lost 2 bases and J 6 bases, leaving 5 bases between the germline ends. This chain's CDR3 is CASSLTVNEQFF. In nucleotides, the CDR3 is TGTGCCAGCAGCTTAACCGTCAATGAGCAGTTCTTC.

This clone occurred once. The chain carries TRBV7-9 and TRBJ1-2, with D unclear. The V end was cut by 5 bases, the J end by 8 bases, with 9 bases between. The CDR3 sequence is 11 residues long. Germline CDR1 is SEHNR and CDR2 is FQNEAQ (reference sequence). The CDR3: CASSPLEGYTF. In nucleotides, the CDR3 is TGTGCCAGCAGCCCACTGGAGGGCTACACCTTC.

This chain joins TRBV28 and TRBJ2-7; D might be TRBD1 or TRBD2, each matching 7 bases. Germline V gene sequence: CDR1 MDHEN, CDR2 SYDVKM. The CDR3 runs 17 residues. Trimming removed 6 bases from V and 7 bases from J, with 28 bases in between. CDR3: CASSSLMGGGVDVEQYF. The CDR3 region has the DNA TGTGCCAGCAGCAGTTTAATGGGAGGGGGCGTGGATGTGGAGCAGTACTTC.